This T cell receptor beta chain was sequenced during a study of regulatory T cells in long-lasting Graves disease. The study, taken as a whole, reports: TRBV28, TRBJ1-2 and TRBJ2-5 were segments that persistent disease favored. Analysis covered peripheral blood alone, not thyroid tissue. The study found persistent patients shared more public clonotypes (roughly 2,500) than new patients (roughly 880).

Sample time point: persistent/refractory GD, antithyroid drugs over 5 years with positive TRAb. The TCR library used RNA extracted from PBMCs. Researchers made TCR beta libraries by using iRepertoire HTBI primers and running Arm-PCR on CDR3 regions. TCRdb recomputed calls from the multiplex PCR reads with MiXCR, one row per CDR3 protein. The sample contains 420,000 or so distinct CDR3 sequences, about a quarter of which appear only once. Germline CDR1 is KGHSH and CDR2 is LQKENI. Trimming took 3 bases from V and 2 from J, leaving 10 bases between them. The CDR3 is 15 residues long. A remark on this clonotype: Its antigen is unknown.

The receptor was derived from a female donor with Graves disease. The sample here was peripheral blood mononuclear cells (PBMCs), taken when the disease was refractory, from a patient treated with antithyroid drugs. V and J are TRBV18 and TRBJ2-2; D uncertain. DNA of the CDR3: TGTGCCAGCTCACCCCTGGGTGCCAACACCGGGGAGCTGTTTTTT. Translating gives CASSPLGANTGELFF. Full variable domain (remainder filled in from reference TRBV18 and TRBJ2-2): NAGVMQNPRHLVRRRGQEARLRCSPMKGHSHVYWYRQLPEEGLKFMVYLQKENIIDESGMPKERFSAEFPKEGPSILRIQQVVRGDSAAYFCASSPLGANTGELFFGEGSRLTVL.